This is a list of T cell receptor beta chains from one sample in a study of blood T cell repertoires in COVID-19. TCRdb's table, derived via immunoSEQ multiplex PCR, lists solely in-frame clones and lacks some. Among about 230,000 clones listed, 80% to 85% were seen once. The sequencing input was peripheral blood. The receptors originated from a man aged 40-55 years with acute or convalescent COVID-19. The CDR3 runs from the conserved cysteine through the conserved F or W. The D gene is left open where the match is weak. Part of the rows lack a size; the others show once, few, many or a class for expanded clones.

D	V	length	size	J	CDR3	DNA
TRBD2	TRBV10-3	16	NA	TRBJ2-7	CAISEVPSGRTDEQYF	TGTGCCATCAGTGAGGTTCCTAGCGGGAGAACCGACGAGCAGTACTTC
TRBD2	TRBV7-2	14	NA	TRBJ2-1	CASSWESSGNEQFF	TGTGCCAGCAGCTGGGAATCTAGCGGCAATGAGCAGTTCTTC
NA	TRBV5-4	12	NA	TRBJ2-2	CASRAGFGELFF	TGTGCCAGCAGGGCAGGGTTTGGGGAGCTGTTTTTT
TRBD2	TRBV19	17	few	TRBJ2-5	CASSTSTLAGRGETQYF	TGTGCCAGTAGTACCTCAACCCTAGCGGGGCGGGGAGAGACCCAGTACTTC
TRBD1	TRBV7-9	16	NA	TRBJ1-2	CASSLVVTGENYGYTF	TGTGCCAGCAGCTTAGTGGTGACAGGGGAGAACTATGGCTACACCTTC
NA	TRBV4-2	17	few	TRBJ2-3	CASSHSRGSGSTDTQYF	TGTGCCAGCAGCCACTCCCGAGGTAGCGGTAGCACAGATACGCAGTATTTT
NA	TRBV11-2	14	NA	TRBJ2-2	CASSLQAGTGELFF	TGTGCCAGCAGCTTACAGGCAGGAACCGGGGAGCTGTTTTTT
NA	TRBV12-5	15	once	TRBJ1-1	CASGLVRGMNTEAFF	TGTGCTAGTGGTTTGGTCCGGGGGATGAACACTGAAGCTTTCTTT
NA	TRBV3-1/TRBV3-2	14	NA	TRBJ2-2	CASSLGTQIGELFF	TGTGCCAGCAGCCTCGGGACACAAATCGGGGAGCTGTTTTTT
TRBD1	TRBV5-3	17	NA	TRBJ1-5	CARSLGGTDYSNQPQHF	TGTGCCAGAAGCTTGGGGGGGACAGATTATAGCAATCAGCCCCAGCATTTT
NA	TRBV28	14	NA	TRBJ1-5	CASRLPEGDQPQHF	TGTGCCAGCAGACTACCCGAGGGGGATCAGCCCCAGCATTTT
NA	TRBV7-7	13	NA	TRBJ2-1	CASSLASGNEQFF	TGTGCCAGCAGCTTAGCTTCAGGGAATGAGCAGTTCTTC
TRBD2	TRBV6-2/TRBV6-3	14	once	TRBJ2-5	CASSGTSGEETQYF	TGTGCCAGCAGTGGGACTAGCGGGGAAGAGACCCAGTACTTC
TRBD1	TRBV2	14	NA	TRBJ1-4	CASSARGQWEKLFF	TGTGCCAGCAGTGCGAGGGGGCAATGGGAAAAACTGTTTTTT
TRBD2	TRBV6-1	17	once	TRBJ2-5	CASSAKYQLARQETQYF	TGTGCCAGCAGTGCCAAATACCAACTAGCGAGACAAGAGACCCAGTACTTC
TRBD1	TRBV27	15	NA	TRBJ1-2	CASSFLGQGLNGYTF	TGTGCCAGCAGTTTCCTTGGACAGGGGTTAAATGGCTACACCTTC
NA	TRBV9	14	NA	TRBJ2-5	CASSPGDSKETQYF	TGTGCCAGCAGCCCGGGGGACAGTAAAGAGACCCAGTACTTC
TRBD1	TRBV19	14	NA	TRBJ1-1	CASSLFGQGAEAFF	TGTGCCAGTAGCCTTTTTGGACAGGGTGCTGAAGCTTTCTTT
NA	TRBV5-4	15	NA	TRBJ1-3	CASSSIGLTGNTIYF	TGTGCCAGCTCTTCCATCGGGTTGACTGGAAACACCATATATTTT
NA	TRBV5-1	14	NA	TRBJ2-5	CASSFPGTEETQYF	TGCGCCAGCAGCTTCCCCGGGACTGAAGAGACCCAGTACTTC
NA	TRBV2	14	NA	TRBJ2-5	CASSEQGLQETQYF	TGTGCCAGCAGTGAACAGGGGCTTCAAGAGACCCAGTACTTC
TRBD1	TRBV10-2	14	NA	TRBJ1-5	CASSEDRVNQPQHF	TGCGCCAGCAGTGAGGACAGGGTAAATCAGCCCCAGCATTTT
NA	TRBV14	13	NA	TRBJ1-3	CASSIPSGNTIYF	TGTGCCAGCAGTATCCCGTCTGGAAACACCATATATTTT
TRBD1	TRBV9	15	NA	TRBJ2-3	CASSLRQGQADTQYF	TGTGCCAGCAGCTTACGACAGGGGCAGGCCGATACGCAGTATTTT
NA	TRBV6-2/TRBV6-3	12	NA	TRBJ2-1	CASSRVVHEQFF	TGTGCCAGCAGTCGCGTAGTACATGAGCAGTTCTTC
NA	TRBV12-3/TRBV12-4	11	NA	TRBJ1-5	CASSINQPQHF	TGTGCCAGCAGCATCAATCAGCCCCAGCATTTT
TRBD1	TRBV7-2	15	once	TRBJ1-3	CASSWGQGPGNTIYF	TGTGCCAGCAGCTGGGGACAGGGTCCTGGAAACACCATATATTTT
TRBD1	TRBV5-1	19	once	TRBJ2-6	CASSLDTGTGGSGANVLTF	TGCGCCAGCAGCTTGGACACCGGGACAGGGGGCTCTGGGGCCAACGTCCTGACTTTC
TRBD2	TRBV11-3	16	NA	TRBJ2-1	CASSLVAGGGPNEQFF	TGTGCCAGCAGCTTAGTTGCGGGAGGTGGCCCCAATGAGCAGTTCTTC
TRBD1	TRBV29-1	15	NA	TRBJ1-4	CSVATGGLTHEKLFF	TGCAGCGTCGCGACAGGGGGTTTGACCCATGAAAAACTGTTTTTT